This T cell receptor beta chain is from a study of shared clonotypes between healthy human individuals. Study background: For every donor, three CD4 naive, three CD4 memory, two CD8 naive and one CD8 memory plates were used.

Broader study findings: Non-shared clonotypes were found to have lower generation probabilities than the clonotypes that were shared by all four of the sorted-subset donors.

Concerning this clone itself: Its specificity is unknown.

Trimming removed 7 bases at V and 5 bases at J, with 9 bases between. This CDR3 contains 12 residues. Germline CDR1 reads KGHSH; CDR2 reads LQKENI. Naive-designated CD8 cells lacked CD45RO, were positively enriched for CCR7, and omitted terminally differentiated effector memory CD45RA+ cells. TCRdb's table, derived via immunoSEQ multiplex PCR, lists solely in-frame clones and lacks some. The data hold hundreds of thousands of clones, with 92% observed a single time. Sequencing used naive CD8+ T cells sorted from blood. The chain joins TRBV18 to TRBJ2-1; no firm D call. The TCR comes from a man aged 25-45 years in good health. The CDR3 DNA reads as TGTGCCAGCTTCGTACCAAACAATGAGCAGTTCTTC. Translating gives CASFVPNNEQFF.